The 27 T cell receptor beta chains listed next were all sequenced from one sample in a study of T-cell reconstitution after alpha-beta-depleted transplantation in children (TCRdb year 2016). The library was made by PCR. The sequencer was an Illumina HiSeq 2500. To normalize quantification of the TCRbeta repertoire, the TCR libraries were built with molecular barcoding that relied on unique molecular identifiers. Clones were called with MiXCR by TCRdb after fastp trimmed the public reads at Q25, and only in-frame beta chains were retained. Each entry is one CDR3 protein sequence, shown with its most common DNA and genes. Counted in this sample were 490,000 or so distinct CDR3 sequences; roughly an eighth of them appeared once. The ten largest clones capture over 5.5% of the sample. Source: PBMCs from the stem cell graft donor, taken from the stem cell graft. These receptors all come from a human donor who donated a stem cell graft to a child with combined immunodeficiency.

The chain links TRBV11-2 to TRBJ2-5; a weak D match, TRBD2 (6 bases). The CDR3 contains 16 residues. The V gene lost 3 bases and the J gene lost 2 bases, with 16 bases spanning the gap. Germline CDR1 reads SGHAT; CDR2 reads FQNNGV. CDR3 sequence (DNA): TGTGCCAGCAGCTTCCTCCCGGCGGGGCGACAAGAGACCCAGTACTTC. Translating it yields CASSFLPAGRQETQYF.

This clonotype was counted a single time. This could be a read error, since a much larger clone is one nucleotide away. The chain employs TRBV12-3 or TRBV12-4 and TRBJ2-1; D remains unclear. V was pared by 7 bases and J by 0 bases, with 13 bases between. CDR3 length: 15 amino acids. For the CDR3, the DNA is TGTGCCAGCACCTCATGGTGGAGCTCCTACAATGAGCAGTTCTTC. It translates to CASTSWWSSYNEQFF.

The rearrangement uses TRBV4-2 and TRBJ1-2, with 7 nucleotides matching TRBD1. Trimming cost V 3 bases and J 4 bases; bases outside gene matches: 8. The CDR3 totals 15 residues. Per the germline V gene, CDR1 is LGHNA and CDR2 is YNFKEQ. Written as DNA, the CDR3 is TGTGCCAGCAGCCATCCTTGGGACAGCTCCTATGGCTACACCTTC. It specifies CASSHPWDSSYGYTF.

There are many counts of this clonotype. V usage is TRBV9 and J usage is TRBJ1-1, with D hard to call. Germline V CDR1 and CDR2: SGDLS, YYNGEE. The CDR3 has 14 amino acids. V gave up 1 base and J gave up 2 bases, with 9 bases separating them. In DNA, the CDR3 is TGTGCCAGCAGCGTACGAGGAAGTAACACTGAAGCTTTCTTT. Encoded protein: CASSVRGSNTEAFF.

With respect to this clonotype: Likely a read error: the CDR3 ends without its conserved phenylalanine or tryptophan. The chain carries TRBV12-5 and TRBJ1-1, with D unclear. Trimming stripped 1 base from V and 5 bases from J, with 11 bases between. The CDR3 length is 14 residues. Germline-derived CDR1 and CDR2 are LGHNT and FRNRAP. The CDR3 region has the DNA TGTGCTAGTGGTTTGGGGACCGGAGGGACTGAAGCTTTCTGT. As protein: CASGLGTGGTEAFC.

This clonotype was detected many times. The genes are TRBV27 and TRBJ2-1, with D perhaps being TRBD1 or TRBD2 (6 bases each). Germline V gene lookup returns CDR1 MNHEY and CDR2 SMNVEV (reference sequence). Trimming took 2 bases from V and 5 from J, leaving 10 bases between them. The CDR3 consists of 14 residues. The CDR3 loop is CASSLGGLHNEQFF. CDR3 sequence (DNA): TGTGCCAGCAGTTTAGGGGGGCTCCACAATGAGCAGTTCTTC.

This clonotype was counted many times. J is TRBJ2-2 and V is TRBV6-4, with D unclear. This CDR3 comprises 13 residues. Trimming stripped 6 bases from V and 5 bases from J, with 10 bases between. The V gene's germline CDR1 is MRHNA and CDR2 SNTAGT. The CDR3 here is CASSSTETGELFF. The CDR3 coding sequence is TGTGCCAGCAGCTCTACTGAGACCGGGGAGCTGTTTTTT.

V and J are TRBV11-1 and TRBJ2-5; no reliable D call. V lost 7 bases and J lost 5, with 17 bases in between. Germline CDR1 reads SGHAT; CDR2 reads FQDESV (reference sequence). The CDR3 extends over 14 amino acids. The CDR3 spells CASTPTRSGETQYF. CDR3 nucleotide sequence: TGTGCCAGCACCCCAACAAGATCCGGGGAGACCCAGTACTTC.

This clonotype was seen only a few times. This chain links TRBV5-1 with TRBJ2-3; either TRBD1 or TRBD2 may fit D (5 bases each). The CDR3 consists of 15 residues. Looked up from germline, CDR1 is SGHRS and CDR2 is YFSETQ. V was shortened by 2 bases and J by 1 base, with 11 bases between the two germline ends. The CDR3 loop reads CASSLQVGGTDTQYF. CDR3 DNA: TGCGCCAGCAGCTTACAGGTGGGGGGCACAGATACGCAGTATTTT. The complete variable domain, with remaining parts taken from reference TRBV5-1 and TRBJ2-3, reads KAGVTQTPRYLIKTRGQQVTLSCSPISGHRSVSWYQQTPGQGLQFLFEYFSETQRNKGNFPGRFSGRQFSNSRSEMNVSTLELGDSALYLCASSLQVGGTDTQYFGPGTRLTVL.

The rearrangement uses TRBV19 and TRBJ2-5, with TRBD1 identical over 7 bases. The CDR3 extends over 12 amino acids. V shed 6 bases, J shed 3 bases, and the junction held 1 base outside the gene matches. Germline CDR1 and CDR2: LNHDA and SQIVND (reference sequence). The CDR3 DNA reads TGTGCCAGTAGGGACAGGAAAGAGACCCAGTACTTC. Amino acids: CASRDRKETQYF.

This clonotype occurred a few times. The DNA for the CDR3 is TGTGCCACCAGCAGAGGCGGTAGAACTAATGAAAAACTGTTTTTT. Translated: CATSRGGRTNEKLFF. This rearrangement joins TRBV15 to TRBJ1-4; no firm D call. The CDR3 totals 15 residues. Germline CDR1 is LNHNV and CDR2 is YYDKDF (reference sequence). Trimming cost V 1 base and J 1 base, with 7 bases left between them.

This clonotype has only a few counts. V gene TRBV5-1 combines with J gene TRBJ1-4; the D gene is possibly TRBD1 (5 bases). V dropped 1 base and J dropped 8 bases, with 12 bases sitting between them. This CDR3 spans 14 amino acids. Germline values: CDR1 SGHRS, CDR2 YFSETQ. The DNA for the CDR3 is TGCGCCAGCAGCTTGCTGAGGGGCCGGGAAAAACTGTTTTTT. Its protein is CASSLLRGREKLFF. Complete variable domain (other parts from reference TRBV5-1 and TRBJ1-4): KAGVTQTPRYLIKTRGQQVTLSCSPISGHRSVSWYQQTPGQGLQFLFEYFSETQRNKGNFPGRFSGRQFSNSRSEMNVSTLELGDSALYLCASSLLRGREKLFFGSGTQLSVL.

In its sample, this clonotype was seen a few times. This chain uses TRBV28 with TRBJ2-5, with unresolved D. CDR1 and CDR2 (germline): MDHEN, SYDVKM. The CDR3 has 15 residues. V was pared by 6 bases and J by 5 bases, with 19 bases between. CDR3 sequence reads: CASRSPGVLRETQYF. The CDR3 DNA reads TGTGCCAGCAGATCCCCTGGGGTACTGAGGGAGACCCAGTACTTC.

This clonotype was found a few times. This chain joins TRBV10-3 and TRBJ2-2, with 8 bases lining up with TRBD1. The V gene's germline CDR1 is ENHRY and CDR2 SYGVKD. The CDR3 is 13 amino acids. The junction had 0 bases not matched to a gene; V was cut back by 6 bases and J by 3 bases. CDR3 DNA sequence: TGTGCCATCAGACAGGGGGACACCGGGGAGCTGTTTTTT. This encodes CAIRQGDTGELFF.

The chain has TRBV5-1 and TRBJ2-1; 11 nucleotides align to TRBD1. The germline V gene has CDR1 SGHRS and CDR2 YFSETQ. The CDR3 extends over 18 amino acids. V gave up 3 bases and J gave up 8 bases; unmatched junction bases: 16. CDR3 in amino acids: CASSWLHGGTGGRDEQFF. In DNA, the CDR3 is TGCGCCAGCAGCTGGCTTCATGGGGGGACAGGGGGTCGGGATGAGCAGTTCTTC. The full variable domain, with the rest looked up from reference TRBV5-1 and TRBJ2-1, is KAGVTQTPRYLIKTRGQQVTLSCSPISGHRSVSWYQQTPGQGLQFLFEYFSETQRNKGNFPGRFSGRQFSNSRSEMNVSTLELGDSALYLCASSWLHGGTGGRDEQFFGPGTRLTVL.

The chain recombines TRBV10-3 with TRBJ1-2; D uncertain. V shed 0 bases and J shed 4 bases, with 12 bases lying between them. Germline V gene lookup returns CDR1 ENHRY and CDR2 SYGVKD. The CDR3 sequence is 15 residues long. The chain's CDR3 is CAISESGRGFYGYTF. The CDR3 coding sequence is TGTGCCATCAGTGAGTCGGGCCGAGGGTTCTATGGCTACACCTTC.

This clonotype was seen only a few times. The J gene is TRBJ1-5, the V gene TRBV4-3; tentatively, D is TRBD1 (5 bases). Germline V lookup: CDR1 LGHNA, CDR2 YSLEER. V was clipped by 0 bases and J by 7 bases, with 22 bases between them. The CDR3 sequence is 18 residues long. The CDR3 reads CASSQDPGGLGSLQPQHF. CDR3 bases: TGCGCCAGCAGCCAAGATCCGGGGGGGTTGGGCTCCTTGCAGCCCCAGCATTTT.

This clonotype was recorded a few times. The rearrangement links TRBV5-1 to TRBJ1-5, with D perhaps TRBD1 (6 bases). The length of the CDR3 is 14 residues. Between the trimmed V and J ends, which lost 0 bases and 8 bases, there was a span of 12 bases. CDR1 and CDR2 (germline): SGHRS, YFSETQ. The CDR3, as DNA: TGCGCCAGCAGCTTGGAAGGGGGGGCAGAGCCCCAGCATTTT. Translating it yields CASSLEGGAEPQHF.

This clonotype was seen a few times. The V call is TRBV9, the J call TRBJ2-7, with D hard to call. This CDR3 spans 13 amino acids. Germline CDR1 is SGDLS and CDR2 is YYNGEE. V gave up 2 bases and J gave up 0 bases, with 6 bases separating them. CDR3 sequence: CASSVHSSYEQYF. The CDR3 bases are TGTGCCAGCAGCGTCCACAGCTCCTACGAGCAGTACTTC.

This clonotype was recorded at least ten times. The rearrangement uses TRBV7-9 and TRBJ2-1; D is undetermined. The V gene lost 1 base and the J gene lost 6 bases, with 7 bases spanning the gap. Germline values: CDR1 SEHNR, CDR2 FQNEAQ (reference sequence). The CDR3 contains 13 residues. DNA of the CDR3: TGTGCCAGCAGCTTAGTAGAAACCAATGAGCAGTTCTTC. It yields the protein CASSLVETNEQFF.

This clonotype was detected ten times or more. The chain links TRBV28 to TRBJ2-5; TRBD2 is a possible D gene (5 bases). Germline values: CDR1 MDHEN, CDR2 SYDVKM. Trimming shortened V by 6 bases and J by 1 base, and 15 bases separated the two germline ends. This CDR3 region has 15 residues. The DNA of the CDR3 is TGTGCCAGCAGGTCTCCGGGGTGGGGCCAAGAGACCCAGTACTTC. Its protein is CASRSPGWGQETQYF.

The sample holds a few counts of this clonotype. The chain carries TRBV12-3 or TRBV12-4 and TRBJ2-3; 7 nucleotides align to TRBD1. Germline trimming cut 6 bases from V and 7 bases from J; bases unmatched to any gene: 10. The CDR3 has 14 amino acids. The CDR3 DNA is TGTGCCAGCAGCCGACAGGGCGTAGGAAATACGCAGTATTTT. Translated: CASSRQGVGNTQYF.

V and J are TRBV19 and TRBJ1-1; D unresolved. V was cut by 6 bases and J by 0 bases, with 8 bases left in between. This CDR3 has 13 residues. Germline CDR1 and CDR2: LNHDA and SQIVND (reference sequence). CDR3 residues: CASSKRVNTEAFF. The CDR3 bases are TGTGCCAGTAGCAAGAGGGTGAACACTGAAGCTTTCTTT. Variable domain in full (rest from reference TRBV19 and TRBJ1-1): DGGITQSPKYLFRKEGQNVTLSCEQNLNHDAMYWYRQDPGQGLRLIYYSQIVNDFQKGDIAEGYSVSREKKESFPLTVTSAQKNPTAFYLCASSKRVNTEAFFGQGTRLTVV.

The genes are TRBV5-6 and TRBJ2-3, with D tentatively TRBD2 (7 bases). V lost 3 bases, J lost 2 bases, and 13 bases lay in between. This CDR3 has 15 amino acids. The germline CDR1 and CDR2 sequences are SGHDT and YYEEEE. The CDR3, as DNA: TGTGCCAGCAGCTGGGGGGGGGCTAACACAGATACGCAGTATTTT. Residues: CASSWGGANTDTQYF.

The chain has TRBV4-3 and TRBJ2-1, with 8 bases that match TRBD2. The germline V gene has CDR1 LGHNA and CDR2 YSLEER. The CDR3 covers 15 residues. J was trimmed by 5 bases and V by 5 bases; bases with no gene match: 8. The CDR3 nucleotides read TGCGCCAGCAGCTTGGGGACTAGTTGGGACAATGAGCAGTTCTTC. This codes for CASSLGTSWDNEQFF.

This chain joins TRBV27 and TRBJ1-6; unclear D gene. Germline CDR1 MNHEY, CDR2 SMNVEV (reference sequence). Trimming took 8 bases from V and 5 from J, leaving 10 bases between them. This CDR3 contains 13 residues. CDR3 loop: CASSGRNNSPLHF. CDR3 nucleotides: TGTGCCAGCTCCGGCAGAAATAATTCACCCCTCCACTTT.

This clonotype was seen many times. This chain connects TRBV10-3 to TRBJ2-5; 8 bases are a match to TRBD1. The CDR3 consists of 14 residues. The germline V gene has CDR1 ENHRY and CDR2 SYGVKD. With 11 bases clipped from V and 5 bases from J, the junction kept 13 bases outside the gene matches. The CDR3 is CAVRGQGPGETQYF. Written as DNA, the CDR3 is TGTGCCGTGAGAGGACAGGGCCCGGGGGAGACCCAGTACTTC.